The 24 T cell receptor beta chains in this list originate from one sample, sequenced in a study of T cell responses to AZD1222 COVID-19 vaccine. Only in-frame clones appear in the TCRdb table, and some are missing; sequencing was by immunoSEQ multiplex PCR. The repertoire holds about 100,000 clones, with approximately 86% as singletons. This sample comprised peripheral blood, obtained on day 0 of AZD1222 vaccination. The receptors come from an adult in good health.

CDR3 protein: CASSLVLAGVGEQYF. CDR3 nucleotides: TGTGCCAGCAGTTTAGTCCTAGCGGGAGTGGGAGAGCAGTACTTC. The chain is built from TRBV28 and TRBJ2-7, with 10 bases lining up with TRBD2. The germline V gene has CDR1 MDHEN and CDR2 SYDVKM. Trimming took 2 bases from V and 7 from J; bases not matched to a gene: 8. CDR3 length: 15 amino acids. The variable domain in full, completed from reference TRBV28 and TRBJ2-7, reads DVKVTQSSRYLVKRTGEKVFLECVQDMDHENMFWYRQDPGLGLRLIYFSYDVKMKEKGDIPEGYSVSREKKERFSLILESASTNQTSMYLCASSLVLAGVGEQYFGPGTRLTVT.

This chain connects TRBV9 to TRBJ1-2; weak D call: TRBD1 (6 bases). The germline gives CDR1 SGDLS, CDR2 YYNGEE. This CDR3 has 16 residues. Trimming took off 0 bases at V and 8 bases at J, with 20 bases between the two ends. CDR3 sequence reads: CASSVDSGGGFRGYTF. Here the CDR3 DNA reads TGTGCCAGCAGCGTAGATTCGGGGGGCGGGTTTAGAGGCTACACCTTC.

This clone is a singleton in its sample. The genes are TRBV28 and TRBJ2-2; D gene ambiguous. Per the germline V gene, CDR1 is MDHEN and CDR2 is SYDVKM. The CDR3 is 18 residues long. DNA for the CDR3: TGTGTCCGCATGCCCCTAGGGAAAAGGAACGCGAACACCGGGGAGCTGTTTTTT. It encodes CVRMPLGKRNANTGELFF.

The V gene is TRBV18, the J gene TRBJ2-1; D call uncertain. The CDR3 consists of 13 residues. Germline CDR1 reads KGHSH; CDR2 reads LQKENI. Between the trimmed V and J ends, which lost 2 bases and 7 bases, there was a span of 9 bases. The CDR3 loop is CASSPSRSNEQFF. CDR3 coding DNA: TGTGCCAGCTCACCATCCCGAAGTAATGAGCAGTTCTTC.

J is TRBJ2-2 and V is TRBV7-2; either TRBD1 or TRBD2 may supply D (6 bases each). V was pared by 4 bases and J by 5 bases, with 14 bases between. CDR3 length: 15 amino acids. Germline V lookup: CDR1 SGHTA, CDR2 FQGNSA. The CDR3 DNA is TGTGCCAGCAGCTCGGGACATGGGAGGACCGGGGAGCTGTTTTTT. Translated: CASSSGHGRTGELFF. The full variable domain, in which reference TRBV7-2 and TRBJ2-2 provide the parts outside the CDR3, is GAGVSQSPSNKVTEKGKDVELRCDPISGHTALYWYRQSLGQGLEFLIYFQGNSAPDKSGLPSDRFSAERTGGSVSTLTIQRTQQEDSAVYLCASSSGHGRTGELFFGEGSRLTVL.

This chain uses TRBV4-3 with TRBJ2-2; 11 bases agree with TRBD2. J lost 7 bases, V lost 0 bases, and 10 bases had no gene match. CDR1 LGHNA and CDR2 YSLEER come from the germline V gene. This CDR3 contains 18 residues. CDR3 sequence (DNA): TGCGCCAGCAGCCAAGACGCACTAGCGGGAGACTCCGGCGGGGAGCTGTTTTTT. Translated: CASSQDALAGDSGGELFF.

V is TRBV24-1 and J is TRBJ2-7, with 7 bases identical to TRBD2. Trimming at V came to 0 bases and at J to 1 base, leaving 8 bases not matched to a gene. The germline V gene has CDR1 KGHDR and CDR2 SFDVKD. The CDR3 consists of 17 residues. CDR3 sequence reads: CATSDLQGLSPSYEQYF. Here the CDR3 DNA reads TGTGCCACCAGTGATTTGCAGGGACTAAGTCCTTCCTACGAGCAGTACTTC.

This clone is a singleton in its sample. The J gene is TRBJ2-7, the V gene TRBV29-1; unclear D gene. Germline assignment: CDR1 SQVTM and CDR2 ANQGSEA. This CDR3 comprises 13 residues. Deletions cut 3 bases from V and 2 bases from J, with 11 bases between. CDR3 sequence reads: CSVEETSAYEQYF. Here the CDR3 DNA reads TGCAGCGTTGAGGAGACCTCAGCCTACGAGCAGTACTTC.

This chain links TRBV28 with TRBJ2-5, with D possibly TRBD2 on 7 matching bases. The CDR3 totals 18 residues. In germline, CDR1 is MDHEN, CDR2 SYDVKM. V lost 2 bases, J lost 3 bases, and 22 bases lay in between. As DNA, the CDR3 is TGTGCCAGCAGTTTAGGATCAGTAGGACTAGGGGGGGAAGAGACCCAGTACTTC. Protein product: CASSLGSVGLGGEETQYF.

This rearrangement joins TRBV4-1 to TRBJ1-6, with TRBD1 matching over 12 bases. Germline lookup yields CDR1 MGHRA and CDR2 YSYEKL. There are 17 residues in the CDR3. Trimming took 4 bases from V and 9 from J; bases not matched to a gene: 10. CDR3 coding DNA: TGCGCCAGCAGCCGTGTGCAGGGACAGGGGGCTGGTTCACCCCTCCACTTT. It translates to CASSRVQGQGAGSPLHF.

This clone was seen only once. The gene calls are TRBV7-2 and TRBJ1-2, with D perhaps TRBD1 (5 bases). The CDR3 is 14 residues long. Per germline, CDR1 SGHTA and CDR2 FQGNSA. V lost 0 bases, J lost 2 bases, and 7 bases lay in between. The CDR3 loop reads CASSLAQGNYGYTF. CDR3 coding DNA: TGTGCCAGCAGCTTAGCCCAGGGAAACTATGGCTACACCTTC.

The V call is TRBV5-8, the J call TRBJ2-7, with D unresolved. V lost 7 bases and J lost 2, with 16 bases in between. This CDR3 has 14 amino acids. Germline CDR1 is SGHTS and CDR2 is YDEGEE. CDR3 loop: CASPPGLPPYEQYF. DNA of the CDR3: TGTGCCAGCCCCCCTGGTCTGCCCCCCTACGAGCAGTACTTC.

CDR3 DNA sequence: TGTGCCAGCAGCTTAAAAAGCCCCCTTCGGGGGCGTCCCTACAATGAGCAGTTCTTC. As protein: CASSLKSPLRGRPYNEQFF. This chain joins TRBV7-2 and TRBJ2-1; tentatively, D is TRBD1 or TRBD2 (6 bases each). Looked up from germline, CDR1 is SGHTA and CDR2 is FQGNSA. The CDR3 loop spans 19 amino acids. The ends were cut back, 2 bases at V and 2 bases at J, with 22 bases in the middle.

This chain uses TRBV9 with TRBJ2-3; weak D call: TRBD1 (5 bases). The CDR3 loop spans 14 amino acids. Trimming removed 0 bases from V and 2 bases from J, with 7 bases in between. Germline CDR1 is SGDLS and CDR2 is YYNGEE. The CDR3 protein is CASSVGQPTDTQYF. The CDR3 bases are TGTGCCAGCAGCGTAGGACAGCCCACAGATACGCAGTATTTT.

V gene TRBV27 combines with J gene TRBJ1-6; D is undetermined. Deletions cut 2 bases from V and 6 bases from J, with 2 bases between. The CDR3 has 12 residues. Germline CDR1 and CDR2: MNHEY and SMNVEV (reference sequence). The CDR3 spells CASSLSNSPLHF. In DNA form, the CDR3 reads TGTGCCAGCAGTTTAAGTAATTCACCCCTCCACTTT.

The CDR3 DNA follows: TGTGCCAGCGGGACAGGGGGTCCTGGGGCCAACGTCCTGACTTTC. This gives the protein CASGTGGPGANVLTF. The V gene is TRBV28, the J gene TRBJ2-6; 11 bases agree with TRBD1. Per the germline V gene, CDR1 is MDHEN and CDR2 is SYDVKM. The CDR3 contains 15 residues. The junction had 2 bases not matched to a gene; V was cut back by 8 bases and J by 2 bases.

This clone was detected only once. The chain joins TRBV5-6 to TRBJ2-3; maybe TRBD2 (5 bases). The CDR3 is 15 residues long. The ends were cut back, 2 bases at V and 0 bases at J, with 10 bases in the middle. The germline gives CDR1 SGHDT, CDR2 YYEEEE. CDR3 protein: CASSFGGSSTDTQYF. CDR3 nucleotide sequence: TGTGCCAGCAGCTTTGGCGGGTCTAGCACAGATACGCAGTATTTT.

The chain employs TRBV2 and TRBJ1-5; D perhaps matches TRBD1 (5 bases). This CDR3 is built from 16 residues. Trimming cost V 2 bases and J 0 bases, with 11 bases left between them. CDR1 is SNHLY, CDR2 FYNNEI, per germline. The CDR3 spells CASSETRGYSNQPQHF. The CDR3 DNA sequence: TGTGCCAGCAGTGAAACTCGGGGGTATAGCAATCAGCCCCAGCATTTT.

This clone was seen once. As DNA, the CDR3 is TGTGCCAGCAGTTATAATCCCTCGGCGGGACCTGGGGGCACTGAAGCTTTCTTT. Translation gives CASSYNPSAGPGGTEAFF. The V and J genes are TRBV6-2 or TRBV6-3 and TRBJ1-1; maybe TRBD1 (5 bases). Trimming took off 3 bases at V and 4 bases at J, with 24 bases between the two ends. Per the germline V gene, CDR1 is MNHEY and CDR2 is SVGEGT. This CDR3 has 18 residues.

The CDR3 DNA sequence: TGTGCCAGCAGTTTAGACTGGACGCGGGGCTACGAGCAGTACTTC. It translates to CASSLDWTRGYEQYF. The chain recombines TRBV27 with TRBJ2-7; a possible D gene is TRBD2 (6 bases). This CDR3 has 15 amino acids. Trimming removed 2 bases at V and 3 bases at J, with 14 bases between. Germline V lookup: CDR1 MNHEY, CDR2 SMNVEV (reference sequence).

The V and J genes are TRBV19 and TRBJ1-6; 7 bases are shared with TRBD1. The CDR3 is made up of 14 amino acids. V lost 6 bases, J lost 10 bases, and 9 bases stayed unmatched. Germline CDR1 LNHDA, CDR2 SQIVND (reference sequence). The CDR3 coding sequence is TGTGCCAGTAGCATACAGGGGATCCGATCACCCCTCCACTTT. This gives the protein CASSIQGIRSPLHF.

This chain joins TRBV5-1 and TRBJ1-4; unclear D gene. This CDR3 contains 13 residues. V was shortened by 4 bases and J by 5 bases, with 9 bases between the two germline ends. CDR1 and CDR2 (germline): SGHRS, YFSETQ. CDR3 DNA sequence: TGCGCCAGCAGCACCGACACCAATGAAAAACTGTTTTTT. Its translation is CASSTDTNEKLFF. The entire variable domain, with the rest obtained from reference TRBV5-1 and TRBJ1-4, is as follows: KAGVTQTPRYLIKTRGQQVTLSCSPISGHRSVSWYQQTPGQGLQFLFEYFSETQRNKGNFPGRFSGRQFSNSRSEMNVSTLELGDSALYLCASSTDTNEKLFFGSGTQLSVL.

The gene calls are TRBV11-2 and TRBJ2-2, with D tentatively TRBD1 or TRBD2 (7 bases each). This CDR3 has 19 amino acids. The V end was cut by 5 bases, the J end by 5 bases, with 27 bases between. Germline-derived CDR1 and CDR2 are SGHAT and FQNNGV. The CDR3 DNA sequence: TGTGCCAGCAGCCCCTTCCTATTCGACAGGGAGGGAACTACCGGGGAGCTGTTTTTT. Translation: CASSPFLFDREGTTGELFF.

The genes are TRBV7-9 and TRBJ2-7; D may match TRBD1 or TRBD2 (5 bases each). The ends were cut back, 5 bases at V and 2 bases at J, with 13 bases in the middle. The CDR3 runs 14 residues. Germline V gene data show CDR1 as SEHNR and CDR2 as FQNEAQ (reference sequence). The DNA for the CDR3 is TGTGCCAGCAGCCGGGACGGAAGAACCTACGAGCAGTACTTC. Translation gives CASSRDGRTYEQYF.